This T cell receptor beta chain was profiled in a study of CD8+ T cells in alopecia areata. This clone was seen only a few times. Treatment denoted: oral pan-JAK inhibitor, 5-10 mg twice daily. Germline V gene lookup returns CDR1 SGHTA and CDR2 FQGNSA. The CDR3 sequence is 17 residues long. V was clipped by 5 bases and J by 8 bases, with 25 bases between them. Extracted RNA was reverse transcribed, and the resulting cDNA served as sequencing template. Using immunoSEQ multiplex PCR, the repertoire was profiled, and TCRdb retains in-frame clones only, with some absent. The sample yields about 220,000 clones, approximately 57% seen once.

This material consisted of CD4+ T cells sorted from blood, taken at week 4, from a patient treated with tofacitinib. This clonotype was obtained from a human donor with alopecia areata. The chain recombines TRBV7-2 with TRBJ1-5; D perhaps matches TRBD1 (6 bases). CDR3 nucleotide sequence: TGTGCCAGCAGCCGACTAGGGACAAACGGAGATTCTAAGCCCCAGCATTTT. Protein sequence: CASSRLGTNGDSKPQHF.